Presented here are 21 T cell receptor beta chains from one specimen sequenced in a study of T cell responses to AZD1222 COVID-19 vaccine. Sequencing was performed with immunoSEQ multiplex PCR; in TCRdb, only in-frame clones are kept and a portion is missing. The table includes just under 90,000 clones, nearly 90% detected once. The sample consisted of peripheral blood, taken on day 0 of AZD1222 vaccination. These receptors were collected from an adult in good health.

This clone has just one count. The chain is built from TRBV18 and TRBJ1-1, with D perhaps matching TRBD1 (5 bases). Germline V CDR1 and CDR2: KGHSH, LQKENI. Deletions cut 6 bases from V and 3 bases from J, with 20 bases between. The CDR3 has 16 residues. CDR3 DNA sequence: TGTGCCAGCTCTCAATCCCAGGGACGGGGAGACACTGAAGCTTTCTTT. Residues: CASSQSQGRGDTEAFF.

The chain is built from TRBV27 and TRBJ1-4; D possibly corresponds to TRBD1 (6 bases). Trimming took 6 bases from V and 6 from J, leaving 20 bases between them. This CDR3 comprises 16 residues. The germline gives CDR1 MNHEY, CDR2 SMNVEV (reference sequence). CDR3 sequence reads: CASSPTIGGLDEKLFF. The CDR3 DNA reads TGTGCCAGCAGCCCAACGATAGGGGGGTTGGATGAAAAACTGTTTTTT.

CDR3 DNA sequence: TGTGCCACCGGACAGGGTTACTCCTACGAGCAGTACTTC. Protein: CATGQGYSYEQYF. This chain uses TRBV28 with TRBJ2-7; 8 positions agree with TRBD1. The CDR3 consists of 13 residues. In germline, CDR1 is MDHEN, CDR2 SYDVKM. Trimming cost V 10 bases and J 0 bases; bases outside gene matches: 5.

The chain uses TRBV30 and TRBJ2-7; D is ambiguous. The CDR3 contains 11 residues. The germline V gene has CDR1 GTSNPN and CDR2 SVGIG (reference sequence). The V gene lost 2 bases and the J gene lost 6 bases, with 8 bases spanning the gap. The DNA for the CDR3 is TGTGCCTGGAGTTCGGATTTCGAGCAGTACTTC. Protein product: CAWSSDFEQYF.

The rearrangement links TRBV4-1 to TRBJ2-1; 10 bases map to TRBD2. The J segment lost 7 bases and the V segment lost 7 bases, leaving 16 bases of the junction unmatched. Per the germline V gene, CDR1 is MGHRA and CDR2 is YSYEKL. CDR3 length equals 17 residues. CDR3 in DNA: TGCGCCAGCAAGTTCCGCGAGGGGCTAGCGGGAGAAAATGAGCAGTTCTTC. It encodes CASKFREGLAGENEQFF.

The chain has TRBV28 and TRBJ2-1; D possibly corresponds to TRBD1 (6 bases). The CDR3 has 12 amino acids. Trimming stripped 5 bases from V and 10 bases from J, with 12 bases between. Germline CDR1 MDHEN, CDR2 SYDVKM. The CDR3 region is CASSIRGREQFF. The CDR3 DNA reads TGTGCCAGCAGTATCAGGGGAAGAGAGCAGTTCTTC.

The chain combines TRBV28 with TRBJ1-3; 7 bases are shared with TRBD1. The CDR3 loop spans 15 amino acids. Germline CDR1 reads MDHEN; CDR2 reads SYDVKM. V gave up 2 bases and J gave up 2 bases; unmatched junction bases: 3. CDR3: CASSLGDRPGNTIYF. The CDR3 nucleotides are TGTGCCAGCAGTTTAGGGGACAGACCTGGAAACACCATATATTTT.

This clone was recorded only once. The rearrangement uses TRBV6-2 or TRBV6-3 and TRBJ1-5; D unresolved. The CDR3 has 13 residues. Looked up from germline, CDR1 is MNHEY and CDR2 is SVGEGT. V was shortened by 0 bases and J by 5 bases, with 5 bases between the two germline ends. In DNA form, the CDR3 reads TGTGCCAGCAGTTACTCGATTGATCAGCCCCAGCATTTT. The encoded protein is CASSYSIDQPQHF.

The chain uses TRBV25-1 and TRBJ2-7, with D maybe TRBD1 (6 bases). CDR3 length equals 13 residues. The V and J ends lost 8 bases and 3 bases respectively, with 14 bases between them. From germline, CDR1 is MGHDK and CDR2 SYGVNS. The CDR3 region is CASSRGHGYEQYF. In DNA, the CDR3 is TGTGCCAGCTCCAGGGGACACGGCTACGAGCAGTACTTC.

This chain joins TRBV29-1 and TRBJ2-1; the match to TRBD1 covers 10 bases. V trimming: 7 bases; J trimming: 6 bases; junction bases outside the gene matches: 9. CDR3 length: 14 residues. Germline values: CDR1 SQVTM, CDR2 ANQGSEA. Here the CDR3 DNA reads TGCAGCGCCCTGACAGGGGGCCATTTCAATGAGCAGTTCTTC. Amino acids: CSALTGGHFNEQFF.

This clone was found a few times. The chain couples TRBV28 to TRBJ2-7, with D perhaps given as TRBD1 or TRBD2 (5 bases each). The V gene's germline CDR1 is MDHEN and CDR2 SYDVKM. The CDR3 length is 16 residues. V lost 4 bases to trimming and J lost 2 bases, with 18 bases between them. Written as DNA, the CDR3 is TGTGCCAGCAGTTCCCCGTCAGGGAGTACACCCTACGAGCAGTACTTC. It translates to CASSSPSGSTPYEQYF.

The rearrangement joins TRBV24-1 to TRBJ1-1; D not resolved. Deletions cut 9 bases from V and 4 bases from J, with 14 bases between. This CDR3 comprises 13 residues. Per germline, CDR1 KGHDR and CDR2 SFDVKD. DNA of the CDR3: TGTGCCACCCGCCTAGAAGGGAGCACTGAAGCTTTCTTT. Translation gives CATRLEGSTEAFF.

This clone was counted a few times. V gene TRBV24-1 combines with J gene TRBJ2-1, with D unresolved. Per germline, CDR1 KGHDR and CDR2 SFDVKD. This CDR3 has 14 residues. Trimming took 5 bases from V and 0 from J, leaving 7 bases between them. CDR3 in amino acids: CATSGPSSYNEQFF. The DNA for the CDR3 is TGTGCCACCAGTGGACCTAGCTCCTACAATGAGCAGTTCTTC.

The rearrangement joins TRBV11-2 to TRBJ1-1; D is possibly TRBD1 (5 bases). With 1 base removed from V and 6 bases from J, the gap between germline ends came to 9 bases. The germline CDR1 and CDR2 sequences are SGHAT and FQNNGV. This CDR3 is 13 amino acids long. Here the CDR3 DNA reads TGTGCCAGCAGCTTAGCTTGGGGCCCTGAAGCTTTCTTT. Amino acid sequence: CASSLAWGPEAFF.

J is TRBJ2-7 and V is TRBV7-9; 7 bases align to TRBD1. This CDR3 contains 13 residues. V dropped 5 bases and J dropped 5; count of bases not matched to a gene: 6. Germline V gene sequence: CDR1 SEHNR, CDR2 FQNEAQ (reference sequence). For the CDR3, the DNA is TGTGCCAGCAGCATCCGGGACAGTGACGAGCAGTACTTC. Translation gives CASSIRDSDEQYF.

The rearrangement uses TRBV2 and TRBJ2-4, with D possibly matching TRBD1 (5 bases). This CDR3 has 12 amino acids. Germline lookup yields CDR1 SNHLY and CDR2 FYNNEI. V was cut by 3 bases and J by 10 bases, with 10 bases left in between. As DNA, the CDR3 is TGTGCCAGCAGTGAGACAGTGTCGATTCAGTACTTC. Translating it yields CASSETVSIQYF.

The CDR3, as DNA: TGTGCCAGCAAAGGGCAGGGAACGACTAATGAAAAACTGTTTTTT. Its translation is CASKGQGTTNEKLFF. This chain connects TRBV27 to TRBJ1-4; the D gene is possibly TRBD1 (5 bases). CDR1 is MNHEY, CDR2 SMNVEV, per germline (reference sequence). The CDR3 contains 15 residues. Trimming stripped 7 bases from V and 2 bases from J, with 14 bases between.

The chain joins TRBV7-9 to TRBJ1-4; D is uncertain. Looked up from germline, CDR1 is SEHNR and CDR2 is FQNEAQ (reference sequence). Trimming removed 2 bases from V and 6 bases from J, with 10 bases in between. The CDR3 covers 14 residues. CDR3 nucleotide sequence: TGTGCCAGCAGCTTACTGGGCGGAGATGAAAAACTGTTTTTT. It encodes CASSLLGGDEKLFF.

The CDR3 is CASSQGTGLSYEQYF. Written as DNA, the CDR3 is TGCGCCAGCAGCCAAGGGACAGGCCTCTCCTACGAGCAGTACTTC. The chain links TRBV4-1 to TRBJ2-7; 7 nucleotides match TRBD1. V dropped 1 base and J dropped 0; count of bases not matched to a gene: 3. The CDR3 consists of 15 residues. Germline V gives CDR1 MGHRA, CDR2 YSYEKL.

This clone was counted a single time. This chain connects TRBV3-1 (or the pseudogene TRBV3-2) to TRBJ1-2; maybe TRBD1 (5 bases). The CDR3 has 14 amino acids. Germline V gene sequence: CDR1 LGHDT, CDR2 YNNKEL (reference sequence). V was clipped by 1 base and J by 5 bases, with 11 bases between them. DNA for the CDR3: TGTGCCAGCAGCCAAGGGTCTCGGGGGTATGGCTACACCTTC. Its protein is CASSQGSRGYGYTF.

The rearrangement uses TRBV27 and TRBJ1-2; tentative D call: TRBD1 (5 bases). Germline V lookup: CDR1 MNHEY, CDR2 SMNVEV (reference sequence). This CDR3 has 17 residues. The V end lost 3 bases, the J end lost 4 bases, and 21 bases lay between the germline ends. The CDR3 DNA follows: TGTGCCAGCAGTTTTTTGTCAGGGTCAGGGCTTATCTATGGCTACACCTTC. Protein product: CASSFLSGSGLIYGYTF.